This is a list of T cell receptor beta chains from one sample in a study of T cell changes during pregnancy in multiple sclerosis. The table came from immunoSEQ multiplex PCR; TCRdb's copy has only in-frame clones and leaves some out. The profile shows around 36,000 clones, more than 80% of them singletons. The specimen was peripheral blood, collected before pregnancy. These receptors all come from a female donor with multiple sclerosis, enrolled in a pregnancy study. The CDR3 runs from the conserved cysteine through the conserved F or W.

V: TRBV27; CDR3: CASSPGLGPYNEQFF
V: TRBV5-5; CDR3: CASSSTGGAQNTIYF
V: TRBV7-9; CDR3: CASSPTQGLNEKLFF
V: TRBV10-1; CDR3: CASRVVVAGVDSGELFF
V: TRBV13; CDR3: CASSFSGGGSWSPLHF
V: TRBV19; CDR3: CASSIVAWDTQYF
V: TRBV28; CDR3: CASGQAGFGNQPQHF
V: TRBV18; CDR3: CASSPWGLAGAQETQYF
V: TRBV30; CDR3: CAWSVTRNTEAFF
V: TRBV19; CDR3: CASSLHRSSSGNTIYF
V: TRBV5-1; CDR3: CASSLNPGLAGVDTQYF
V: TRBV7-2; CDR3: CASSLGALAVHGELFF
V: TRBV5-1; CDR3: CASSLGGTSGSKRNEQFF
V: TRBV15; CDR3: CATSAGTGSYEQYF
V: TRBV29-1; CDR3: CSVAQGYHEQFF
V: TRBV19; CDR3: CASSTTGADTQYF
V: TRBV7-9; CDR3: CASSLVEGASEKLFF
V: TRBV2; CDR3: CASRVYPGNQPQHF